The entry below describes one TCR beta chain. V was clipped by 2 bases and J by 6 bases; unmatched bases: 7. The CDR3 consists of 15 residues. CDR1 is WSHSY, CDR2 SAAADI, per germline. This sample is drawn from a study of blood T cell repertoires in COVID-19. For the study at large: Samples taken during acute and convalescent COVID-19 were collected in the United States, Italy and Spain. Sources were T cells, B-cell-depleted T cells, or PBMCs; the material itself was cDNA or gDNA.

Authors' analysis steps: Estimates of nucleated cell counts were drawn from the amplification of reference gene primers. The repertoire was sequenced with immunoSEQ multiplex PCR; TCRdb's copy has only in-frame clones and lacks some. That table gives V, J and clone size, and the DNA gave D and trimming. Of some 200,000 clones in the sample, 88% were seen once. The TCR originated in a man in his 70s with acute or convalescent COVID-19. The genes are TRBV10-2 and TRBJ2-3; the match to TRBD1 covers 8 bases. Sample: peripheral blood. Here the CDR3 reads CASSEPGQGTDTQYF. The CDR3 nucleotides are TGCGCCAGCAGTGAGCCTGGACAGGGAACCGATACGCAGTATTTT.